This T cell receptor beta chain was documented in a study of Ad26.COV2.S vaccination and SARS-CoV-2 variants. Study as a whole: Donor allocation was to the COV1001 Ad26.COV2.S trial arm. Ad26.COV2.S shots went into the muscle once or twice, 56 days apart.

Sequencing was performed with immunoSEQ multiplex PCR; in TCRdb, only in-frame clones are kept and a portion is missing. The data hold 510,000 or so clones, with around 88% observed a single time. Treatment denoted: around 19 received Ad26.COV2.S at low or high dose, single or two shots; roughly 5 received placebo; per-sample allocation not given. Sampling took place 63 days after the first vaccine or placebo injection. CDR3 length equals 16 residues. The V and J ends lost 5 bases and 1 base, in that order; junction bases with no gene match: 8. Germline V gene lookup returns CDR1 KGHSH and CDR2 LQKENI. Note on this clone: Its antigen is currently unknown.

Study results and limitations: In TCR breadth and depth analyses, total T cell responses may have been underestimated. Once vaccination had occurred, spike-specific CD8+ and CD4+ T cell responses reportedly showed substantial breadth.

Here the sequenced sample was peripheral blood, taken in a trial of Ad26.COV2.S vaccine versus placebo. This chain links TRBV18 with TRBJ1-1, with TRBD1 identical over 9 bases. This sequence originates from a person between 18 and 65 years old who received the Ad26.COV2.S COVID-19 vaccine or a placebo. The CDR3 nucleotides read TGTGCCAGCTCAATGGTTGGGACAGGGAGGAACACTGAAGCTTTCTTT. Encoded protein: CASSMVGTGRNTEAFF. Looking up the rest from reference TRBV18 and TRBJ1-1 gives the full variable domain: NAGVMQNPRHLVRRRGQEARLRCSPMKGHSHVYWYRQLPEEGLKFMVYLQKENIIDESGMPKERFSAEFPKEGPSILRIQQVVRGDSAAYFCASSMVGTGRNTEAFFGQGTRLTVV.